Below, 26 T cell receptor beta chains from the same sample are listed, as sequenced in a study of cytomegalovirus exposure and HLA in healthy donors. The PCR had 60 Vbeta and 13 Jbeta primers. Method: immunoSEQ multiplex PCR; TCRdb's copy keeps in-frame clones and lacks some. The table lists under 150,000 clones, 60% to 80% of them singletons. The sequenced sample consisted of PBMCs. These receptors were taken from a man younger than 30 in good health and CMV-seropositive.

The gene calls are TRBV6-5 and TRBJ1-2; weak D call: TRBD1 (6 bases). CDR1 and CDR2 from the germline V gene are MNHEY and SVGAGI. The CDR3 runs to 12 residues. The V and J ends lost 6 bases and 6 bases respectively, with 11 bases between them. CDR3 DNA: TGTGCCAGCAGCCAAACAGGGAATGGCTACACCTTC. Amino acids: CASSQTGNGYTF.

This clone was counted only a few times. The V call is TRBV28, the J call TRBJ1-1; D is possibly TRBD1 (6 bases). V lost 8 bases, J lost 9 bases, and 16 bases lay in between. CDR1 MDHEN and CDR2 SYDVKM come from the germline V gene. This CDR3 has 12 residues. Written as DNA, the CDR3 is TGTGCCAGCGGCGAAGGGGGTGGGAAAGCTTTCTTT. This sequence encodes CASGEGGGKAFF.

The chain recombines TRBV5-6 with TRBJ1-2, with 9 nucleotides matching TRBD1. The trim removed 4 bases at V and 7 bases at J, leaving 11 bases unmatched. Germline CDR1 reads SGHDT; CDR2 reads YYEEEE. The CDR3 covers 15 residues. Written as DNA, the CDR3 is TGTGCCAGCAGCGATTGGGACAGGGAATTGAGTGGCTACACCTTC. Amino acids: CASSDWDRELSGYTF.

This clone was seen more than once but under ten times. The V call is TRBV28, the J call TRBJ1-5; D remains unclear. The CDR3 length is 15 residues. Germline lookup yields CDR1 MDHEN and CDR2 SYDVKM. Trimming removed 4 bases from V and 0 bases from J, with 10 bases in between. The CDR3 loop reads CASSSYIDSNQPQHF. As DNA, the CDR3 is TGTGCCAGCAGTTCGTACATTGATAGCAATCAGCCCCAGCATTTT.

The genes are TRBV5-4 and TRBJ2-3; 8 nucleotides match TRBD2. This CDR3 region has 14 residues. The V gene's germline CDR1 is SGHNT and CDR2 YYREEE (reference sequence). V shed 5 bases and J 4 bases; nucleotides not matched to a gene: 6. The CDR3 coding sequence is TGTGCCAGCAGACCCGGGGGGGCAGCAGATACGCAGTATTTT. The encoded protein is CASRPGGAADTQYF.

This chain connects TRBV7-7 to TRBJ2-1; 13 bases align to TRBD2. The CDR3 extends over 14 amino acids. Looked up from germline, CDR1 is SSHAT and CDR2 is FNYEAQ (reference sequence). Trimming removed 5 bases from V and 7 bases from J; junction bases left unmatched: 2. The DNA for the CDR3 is TGTGCCAGCAGCCTGACTAGCGGGGGGAATGAGCAGTTCTTC. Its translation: CASSLTSGGNEQFF.

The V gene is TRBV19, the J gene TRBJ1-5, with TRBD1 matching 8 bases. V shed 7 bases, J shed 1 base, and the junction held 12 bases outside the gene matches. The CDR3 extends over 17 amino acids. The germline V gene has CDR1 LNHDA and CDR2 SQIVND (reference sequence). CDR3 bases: TGTGCCAGTATTGGTCGACAGGGGAGTTACAGCAATCAGCCCCAGCATTTT. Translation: CASIGRQGSYSNQPQHF.

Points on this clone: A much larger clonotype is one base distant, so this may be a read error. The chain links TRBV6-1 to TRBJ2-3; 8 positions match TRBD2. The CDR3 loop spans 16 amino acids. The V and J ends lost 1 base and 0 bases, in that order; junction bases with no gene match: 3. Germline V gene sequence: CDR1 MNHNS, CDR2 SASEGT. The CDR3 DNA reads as TGTGCCAGCAGTGAAGTTGGCGGGGGGAGCACAGATACGCAGTATTTT. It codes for CASSEVGGGSTDTQYF.

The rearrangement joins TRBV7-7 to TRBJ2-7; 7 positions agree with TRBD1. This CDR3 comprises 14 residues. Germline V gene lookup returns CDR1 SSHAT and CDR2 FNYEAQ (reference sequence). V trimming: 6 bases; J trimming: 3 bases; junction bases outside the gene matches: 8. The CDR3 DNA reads TGTGCCAGCAGGTGGGACAGACCACTCTACGAGCAGTACTTC. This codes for CASRWDRPLYEQYF.

CDR3 DNA sequence: TGTGCCAGCTCACCAGTCGGCAGGGCCACTGAAGCTTTCTTT. Translated: CASSPVGRATEAFF. The chain combines TRBV18 with TRBJ1-1; a weak D match, TRBD1 (5 bases). The germline V gene has CDR1 KGHSH and CDR2 LQKENI. Trimming cost V 2 bases and J 4 bases, with 11 bases left between them. The CDR3 is 14 residues long.

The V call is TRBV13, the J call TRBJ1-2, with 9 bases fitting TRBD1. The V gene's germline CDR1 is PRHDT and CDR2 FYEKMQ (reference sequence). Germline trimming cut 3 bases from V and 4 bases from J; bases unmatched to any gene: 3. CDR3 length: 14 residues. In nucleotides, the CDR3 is TGTGCCAGCAGCTTGGGACAGGGTGCCTATGGCTACACCTTC. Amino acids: CASSLGQGAYGYTF.

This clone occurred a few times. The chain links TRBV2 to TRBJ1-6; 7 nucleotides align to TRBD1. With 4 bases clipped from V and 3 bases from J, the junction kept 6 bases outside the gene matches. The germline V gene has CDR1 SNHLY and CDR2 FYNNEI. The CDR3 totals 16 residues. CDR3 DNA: TGTGCCAGCAGTGTATCACAGGGGAACTATAATTCACCCCTCCACTTT. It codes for CASSVSQGNYNSPLHF.

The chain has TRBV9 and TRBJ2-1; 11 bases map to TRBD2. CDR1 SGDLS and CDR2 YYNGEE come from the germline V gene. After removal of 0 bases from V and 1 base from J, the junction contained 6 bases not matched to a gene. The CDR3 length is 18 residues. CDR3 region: CASSVGRGLADSYNEQFF. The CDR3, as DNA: TGTGCCAGCAGCGTAGGTAGGGGACTAGCGGATTCCTACAATGAGCAGTTCTTC.

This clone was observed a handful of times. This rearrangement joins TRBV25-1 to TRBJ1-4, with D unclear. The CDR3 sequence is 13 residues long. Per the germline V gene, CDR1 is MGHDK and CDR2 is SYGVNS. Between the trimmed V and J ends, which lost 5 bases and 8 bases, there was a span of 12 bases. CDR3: CASSRPPGEKLFF. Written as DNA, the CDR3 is TGTGCCAGCAGTAGACCCCCGGGGGAAAAACTGTTTTTT.

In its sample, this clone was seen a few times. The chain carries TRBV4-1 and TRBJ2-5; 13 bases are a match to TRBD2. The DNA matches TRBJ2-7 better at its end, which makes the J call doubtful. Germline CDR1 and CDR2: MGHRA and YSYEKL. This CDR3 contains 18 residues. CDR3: CASSRTSGGALGSYEQYF. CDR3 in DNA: TGCGCCAGCAGCCGTACTAGCGGGGGGGCGTTGGGCTCCTACGAGCAGTACTTC.

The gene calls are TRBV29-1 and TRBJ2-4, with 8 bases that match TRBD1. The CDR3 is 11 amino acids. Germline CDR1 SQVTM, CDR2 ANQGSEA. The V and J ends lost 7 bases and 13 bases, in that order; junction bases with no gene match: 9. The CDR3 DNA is TGCAGCGCACGGACAGGGTCTATACAGTACTTC. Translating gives CSARTGSIQYF.

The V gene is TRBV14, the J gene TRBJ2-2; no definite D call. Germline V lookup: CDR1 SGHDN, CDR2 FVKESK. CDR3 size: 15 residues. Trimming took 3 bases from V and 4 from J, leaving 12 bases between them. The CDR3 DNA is TGTGCCAGCAGCCACGGCCAGGCTCGCACCGGGGAGCTGTTTTTT. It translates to CASSHGQARTGELFF.

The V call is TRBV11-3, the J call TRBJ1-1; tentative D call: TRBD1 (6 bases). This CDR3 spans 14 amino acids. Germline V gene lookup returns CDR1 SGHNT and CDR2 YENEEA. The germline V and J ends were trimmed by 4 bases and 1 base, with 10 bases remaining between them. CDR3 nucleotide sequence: TGTGCCAGCAGCTCCCAGACAGGGAACACTGAAGCTTTCTTT. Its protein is CASSSQTGNTEAFF.

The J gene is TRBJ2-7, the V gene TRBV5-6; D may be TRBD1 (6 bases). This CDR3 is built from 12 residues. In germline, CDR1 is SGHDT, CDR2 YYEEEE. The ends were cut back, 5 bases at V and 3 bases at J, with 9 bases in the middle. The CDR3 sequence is CASSKDSYEQYF. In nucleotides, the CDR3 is TGTGCCAGCAGTAAGGACAGCTACGAGCAGTACTTC.

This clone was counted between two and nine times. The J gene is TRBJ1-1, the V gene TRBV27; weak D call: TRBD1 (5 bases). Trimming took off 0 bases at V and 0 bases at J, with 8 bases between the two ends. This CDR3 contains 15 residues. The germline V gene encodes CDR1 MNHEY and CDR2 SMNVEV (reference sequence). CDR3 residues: CASSLSTAMNTEAFF. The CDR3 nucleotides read TGTGCCAGCAGTTTATCGACAGCTATGAACACTGAAGCTTTCTTT.

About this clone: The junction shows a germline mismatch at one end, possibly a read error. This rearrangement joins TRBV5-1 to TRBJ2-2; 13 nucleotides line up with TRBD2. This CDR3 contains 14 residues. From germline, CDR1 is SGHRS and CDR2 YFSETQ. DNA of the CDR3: TGCACCAGCAAGACTAGCGGGGGGACCGGGGAGCTGTTTTTT. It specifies CTSKTSGGTGELFF. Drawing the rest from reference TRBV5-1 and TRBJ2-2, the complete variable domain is KAGVTQTPRYLIKTRGQQVTLSCSPISGHRSVSWYQQTPGQGLQFLFEYFSETQRNKGNFPGRFSGRQFSNSRSEMNVSTLELGDSALYLCTSKTSGGTGELFFGEGSRLTVL.

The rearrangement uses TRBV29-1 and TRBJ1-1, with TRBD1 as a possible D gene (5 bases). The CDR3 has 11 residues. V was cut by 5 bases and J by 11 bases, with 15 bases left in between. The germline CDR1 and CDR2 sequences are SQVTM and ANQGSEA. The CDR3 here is CSVFRGRGAFF. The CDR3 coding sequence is TGCAGCGTTTTTAGGGGAAGAGGCGCTTTCTTT.

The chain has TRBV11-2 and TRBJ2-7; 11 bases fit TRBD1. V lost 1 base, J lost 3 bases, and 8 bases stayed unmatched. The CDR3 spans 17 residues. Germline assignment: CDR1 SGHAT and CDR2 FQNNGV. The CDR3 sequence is CASSLGTGGSFSYEQYF. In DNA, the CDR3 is TGTGCCAGCAGCTTAGGGACAGGGGGCAGTTTTAGCTACGAGCAGTACTTC.

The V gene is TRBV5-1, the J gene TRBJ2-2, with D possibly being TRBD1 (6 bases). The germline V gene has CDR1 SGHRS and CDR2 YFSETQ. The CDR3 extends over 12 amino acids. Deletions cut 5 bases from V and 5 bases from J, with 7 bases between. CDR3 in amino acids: CASRGGTGELFF. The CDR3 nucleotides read TGCGCCAGCAGAGGGGGAACCGGGGAGCTGTTTTTT. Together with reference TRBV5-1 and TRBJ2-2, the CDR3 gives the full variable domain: KAGVTQTPRYLIKTRGQQVTLSCSPISGHRSVSWYQQTPGQGLQFLFEYFSETQRNKGNFPGRFSGRQFSNSRSEMNVSTLELGDSALYLCASRGGTGELFFGEGSRLTVL.

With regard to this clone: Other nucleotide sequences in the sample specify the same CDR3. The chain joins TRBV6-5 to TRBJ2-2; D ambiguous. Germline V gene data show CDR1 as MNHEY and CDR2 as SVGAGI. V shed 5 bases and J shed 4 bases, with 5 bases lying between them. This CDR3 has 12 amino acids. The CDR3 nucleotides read TGTGCCAGCAGTCGTTCCACCGGGGAGCTGTTTTTT. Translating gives CASSRSTGELFF.

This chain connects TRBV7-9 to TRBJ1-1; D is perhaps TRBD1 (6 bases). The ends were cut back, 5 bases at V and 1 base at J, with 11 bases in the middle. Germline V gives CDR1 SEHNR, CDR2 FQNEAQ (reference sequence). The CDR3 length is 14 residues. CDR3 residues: CASSPMTGNTEAFF. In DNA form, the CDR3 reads TGTGCCAGCAGCCCTATGACAGGGAACACTGAAGCTTTCTTT.